This T cell receptor (beta chain) was observed in a study of cytotoxic CD8 clonotypes in ibrutinib-treated CLL. Study-level information: Ten to eleven relapsed/refractory, some 16 treatment-naive; around 18 IGHV unmutated.

Remarks on this clone: No antigen is known for it.

CDR1 SGHRS and CDR2 YFSETQ come from the germline V gene. V lost 3 bases and J lost 3, with 16 bases in between. The CDR3 has 15 amino acids. Depth targeted 1 in 200,000 to 1 in 1 million T cells, averaging around 9.5x coverage per clonotype. Here immunoSEQ multiplex PCR was the method, and the copy in TCRdb shows in-frame clones only, minus some. The sample includes approximately 130,000 clones, around 84% of them seen just once. General observations from the study: Clonality went up at ibrutinib response and then declined back toward baseline at progression. Circulating CD8+ T-cell counts were tracked by baseline clonality, which exceeded that of age-matched healthy donors.

This specimen consisted of PBMCs, obtained after 24 months of ibrutinib treatment. The chain carries TRBV5-1 and TRBJ2-7; D is perhaps TRBD1 (5 bases). The sequence was collected from a human donor with chronic lymphocytic leukemia. The DNA of the CDR3 is TGCGCCAGCAGCTGGGGTGACAGCCAAGTCTACGAGCAGTACTTC. Its protein product is CASSWGDSQVYEQYF.